This T cell receptor beta chain originates from a study of response to subunit inactivated influenza vaccine. General observations from the study: The authors suggested that every seasonal influenza vaccination recruits few new T cells.

This clonotype was recorded a few times. The antigen is undetermined. TCRdb independently ran MiXCR on the RT-PCR reads; one entry per CDR3 protein. The sample contains 590,000 or so distinct CDR3 sequences, less than 15% of which appear only once. The sample was PBMCs from blood, taken 14 days before vaccination. This clonotype was obtained from a man aged 45-60 years who received an inactivated influenza vaccine.

The CDR3 region is CASTTSGLETQYF. As DNA, the CDR3 is TGTGCCAGCACAACTAGCGGCCTCGAGACCCAGTACTTC. This sequence joins TRBV7-9 and TRBJ2-5, with 8 bases aligning to TRBD2. Germline V gene sequence: CDR1 SEHNR, CDR2 FQNEAQ (reference sequence). V shed 7 bases, J shed 5 bases, and the junction held 6 bases outside the gene matches. The CDR3 consists of 13 residues.